This T cell receptor (beta chain) was identified in a study of T cells in Graves' hyperthyroidism and ophthalmopathy. Across the study: The authors collected peripheral blood at initial diagnosis, before any treatment. Study outcomes and limitations: The majority of expanded thyroid clonotypes above 0.001 also appeared in blood.

This CDR3 spans 13 amino acids. Germline V gives CDR1 SGHKS, CDR2 YYEKEE (reference sequence). V was cut by 4 bases and J by 5 bases, with 11 bases left in between. A few counts support this clonotype. Antigen: not known. What was amplified from RNA transcripts were TCR beta CDR3 regions. Primed by the HTBI set, a first-round RT-PCR was run on the TCR CDR3. TCRdb reprocessed the multiplex PCR reads with MiXCR, giving one entry per CDR3 protein. The table records 730,000 or so distinct CDR3 sequences, over 15% of them present only once. Clinical symptoms, serum thyroxine, TRAb, thyroid ultrasound and orbital computed tomography established diagnosis. PBMCs were collected from an approximately 9.4 ml volume of fresh peripheral blood.

This clonotype was sampled from a woman aged 50 to 65 with Graves' hyperthyroidism that later progressed to Graves' ophthalmopathy. Sequenced input: blood. The chain is built from TRBV5-5 and TRBJ2-3, with D tentatively TRBD2 (6 bases). The CDR3 coding sequence is TGTGCCAGCAGCGCCAGACTAGTAGATACGCAGTATTTT. This gives the protein CASSARLVDTQYF.